One sample yielded the 28 T cell receptor beta chains listed below, sequenced in a study of early T cells in non-severe SARS-CoV-2 infection. TCRdb passed the 5' RACE reads through MiXCR, listing each CDR3 protein once. The repertoire holds just over 65,000 distinct CDR3 sequences, 13% seen once, with about 8.5% in the top ten. The sample comprised whole blood. The receptors originated from an adult who was a healthcare worker with PCR-confirmed SARS-CoV-2 infection or an uninfected control (not recorded which).

This clonotype was detected only a few times. The CDR3 nucleotides are TGCAGCTTCCGGCGGAACACTGAAGCTTTCTTT. Translated: CSFRRNTEAFF. The rearrangement uses TRBV29-1 and TRBJ1-1, with D unresolved. The CDR3 covers 11 residues. Germline CDR1 is SQVTM and CDR2 is ANQGSEA. The ends were cut back, 8 bases at V and 1 base at J, with 8 bases in the middle.

The chain couples TRBV6-5 to TRBJ2-1; D is ambiguous. This CDR3 region has 14 residues. The germline V gene encodes CDR1 MNHEY and CDR2 SVGAGI. V was shortened by 2 bases and J by 8 bases, with 13 bases between the two germline ends. CDR3 sequence (DNA): TGTGCCAGCAGTTACAGGCCTGTGGGGTATGAGCAGTTCTTC. Amino acid sequence: CASSYRPVGYEQFF.

This clonotype was observed a handful of times. The gene calls are TRBV9 and TRBJ1-6, with TRBD1 identical over 8 bases. The CDR3 sequence is 15 residues long. Germline values: CDR1 SGDLS, CDR2 YYNGEE. V gave up 0 bases and J gave up 8 bases; unmatched junction bases: 4. CDR3 residues: CASSVEMTGDSPLHF. The CDR3 DNA follows: TGTGCCAGCAGCGTAGAGATGACAGGGGATTCACCCCTCCACTTT.

This clonotype was seen ten or more times. This sequence joins TRBV6-5 and TRBJ2-1; TRBD2 matches at 8 bases. CDR3 length equals 13 residues. The junction had 8 bases not matched to a gene; V was cut back by 6 bases and J by 10 bases. Per the germline V gene, CDR1 is MNHEY and CDR2 is SVGAGI. The CDR3 reads CASRRTSKDEQFF. CDR3 coding DNA: TGTGCCAGCAGACGGACTAGCAAGGACGAGCAGTTCTTC.

The genes are TRBV11-2 and TRBJ2-4, with D possibly being TRBD1 or TRBD2 (6 bases each). Trimming removed 3 bases from V and 15 bases from J, with 21 bases in between. This CDR3 has 14 amino acids. The germline V gene encodes CDR1 SGHAT and CDR2 FQNNGV. The CDR3 spells CASSFTFAGGWLYF. The CDR3 DNA reads TGTGCCAGCAGCTTCACTTTTGCCGGGGGCTGGTTGTACTTC.

This clonotype turned up a few times. The chain employs TRBV19 and TRBJ1-1; D is uncertain. Trimming shortened V by 1 base and J by 1 base, and 10 bases separated the two germline ends. The CDR3 spans 15 residues. The V gene's germline CDR1 is LNHDA and CDR2 SQIVND (reference sequence). CDR3 sequence: CASSIGLGRNTEAFF. Here the CDR3 DNA reads TGTGCCAGTAGTATAGGTTTGGGCAGGAACACTGAAGCTTTCTTT. The full variable domain, its missing parts supplied by reference TRBV19 and TRBJ1-1, is DGGITQSPKYLFRKEGQNVTLSCEQNLNHDAMYWYRQDPGQGLRLIYYSQIVNDFQKGDIAEGYSVSREKKESFPLTVTSAQKNPTAFYLCASSIGLGRNTEAFFGQGTRLTVV.

CDR3 DNA sequence: TGTGCCAGCAGCCCACTCCTTGGGACCCAGTACTTC. Amino acid sequence: CASSPLLGTQYF. The chain carries TRBV7-6 and TRBJ2-5; D not resolved. Trimming left V 5 bases short and J 7 bases short, with 11 bases between. This CDR3 is built from 12 residues. The germline gives CDR1 SGHVS, CDR2 FNYEAQ.

This chain joins TRBV29-1 and TRBJ2-1; D unresolved. The length of the CDR3 is 12 residues. Germline CDR1 and CDR2: SQVTM and ANQGSEA. V shed 5 bases and J shed 10 bases, with 15 bases lying between them. The CDR3 loop reads CSVRLDLREQFF. DNA for the CDR3: TGCAGCGTTCGACTGGACCTTCGGGAGCAGTTCTTC.

At least ten counts were recorded for this clonotype. The CDR3 sequence: CASSPPTGNTGELFF. DNA for the CDR3: TGTGCCAGCAGCCCACCCACAGGGAACACCGGGGAGCTGTTTTTT. The V gene is TRBV7-9, the J gene TRBJ2-2; D might be TRBD1 (5 bases). Germline V gene sequence: CDR1 SEHNR, CDR2 FQNEAQ (reference sequence). The V end was cut by 5 bases, the J end by 1 base, with 11 bases between. CDR3 length: 15 residues.

This clonotype was counted at least ten times. V and J are TRBV6-2 or TRBV6-3 and TRBJ2-7; D is perhaps TRBD2 (5 bases). Trimming took off 7 bases at V and 2 bases at J, with 15 bases between the two ends. Germline V gives CDR1 MNHEY, CDR2 SVGEGT. The CDR3 contains 14 residues. CDR3 protein: CASTRISGTYEQYF. CDR3 DNA: TGTGCCAGCACCAGGATCAGCGGCACCTACGAGCAGTACTTC.

The rearrangement uses TRBV21-1 and TRBJ1-4. TRBV21-1 is a known pseudogene. The CDR3 runs 15 residues. CDR3 nucleotide sequence: TGTGCCAGCAGCAAAGCAGTGCGGACGGTTGAAAAACTGTTTTTT. Translated, it gives CASSKAVRTVEKLFF.

The gene calls are TRBV9 and TRBJ2-7, with D possibly matching TRBD2 (5 bases). V was clipped by 0 bases and J by 8 bases, with 18 bases between them. Per germline, CDR1 SGDLS and CDR2 YYNGEE. This CDR3 is 15 amino acids long. CDR3 nucleotides: TGTGCCAGCAGCGTAGGAGGGCTCTCCGCGGGCAAGCAGTACTTC. Residues: CASSVGGLSAGKQYF.

This clonotype was seen a handful of times. The V call is TRBV5-6, the J call TRBJ2-1; 14 nucleotides match TRBD2. Germline V gene sequence: CDR1 SGHDT, CDR2 YYEEEE. This CDR3 is 19 amino acids long. Germline trimming cut 4 bases from V and 0 bases from J; bases unmatched to any gene: 9. The CDR3 bases are TGTGCCAGCAGCCGGGACGTCGGACTAGCGGGAGGCTCCTACAATGAGCAGTTCTTC. Translating gives CASSRDVGLAGGSYNEQFF.

This clonotype has only a few counts. The chain carries TRBV7-9 and TRBJ2-1; D is possibly TRBD1 (5 bases). V was cut by 1 base and J by 9 bases, with 13 bases left in between. Germline lookup yields CDR1 SEHNR and CDR2 FQNEAQ (reference sequence). This CDR3 spans 14 amino acids. CDR3 in amino acids: CASSLGTRGGEQFF. CDR3 DNA sequence: TGTGCCAGCAGCTTAGGCACAAGGGGTGGTGAGCAGTTCTTC.

This clonotype was seen ten or more times. CDR3 coding DNA: TGTGCCATCCCAGGGGGGACAGTCCCCTACGAGCAGTACTTC. Encoded protein: CAIPGGTVPYEQYF. V gene TRBV24-1 combines with J gene TRBJ2-7; TRBD1 might be the D (7 bases). The germline V gene has CDR1 KGHDR and CDR2 SFDVKD. Trimming stripped 11 bases from V and 2 bases from J, with 18 bases between. The CDR3 has 14 amino acids.

The chain is built from TRBV6-2 or TRBV6-3 and TRBJ2-6; D remains unclear. The germline CDR1 and CDR2 sequences are MNHEY and SVGEGT. The V gene lost 4 bases and the J gene lost 0 bases, with 10 bases spanning the gap. The CDR3 is 16 residues long. CDR3 loop: CASSWRLFSGANVLTF. The CDR3 nucleotides are TGTGCCAGCAGTTGGAGACTCTTCTCTGGGGCCAACGTCCTGACTTTC.

There are a few counts of this clonotype. The CDR3 DNA reads as TGTGCCAGTAGTTTCGGGTTAGGTTACAATGAGCAGTTCTTC. Amino acid sequence: CASSFGLGYNEQFF. The chain has TRBV19 and TRBJ2-1; D gene unclear. Germline loops: CDR1 LNHDA, CDR2 SQIVND (reference sequence). The V end lost 5 bases, the J end lost 4 bases, and 12 bases lay between the germline ends. This CDR3 is built from 14 residues. The full variable domain, rest sourced from reference TRBV19 and TRBJ2-1, is DGGITQSPKYLFRKEGQNVTLSCEQNLNHDAMYWYRQDPGQGLRLIYYSQIVNDFQKGDIAEGYSVSREKKESFPLTVTSAQKNPTAFYLCASSFGLGYNEQFFGPGTRLTVL.

This clonotype was observed a handful of times. The rearrangement uses TRBV19 and TRBJ2-1; D could derive from TRBD1 or TRBD2 (5 bases each). This CDR3 has 12 residues. Deletions cut 2 bases from V and 8 bases from J, with 7 bases between. From germline, CDR1 is LNHDA and CDR2 SQIVND (reference sequence). The CDR3 nucleotides read TGTGCCAGTAGTATAATGGGGGATGAGCAGTTCTTC. Its translation is CASSIMGDEQFF.

This clonotype has only a few counts. The chain combines TRBV27 with TRBJ2-7; tentative D call: TRBD2 (6 bases). Between the trimmed V and J ends, which lost 3 bases and 2 bases, there was a span of 20 bases. The germline V gene encodes CDR1 MNHEY and CDR2 SMNVEV (reference sequence). The CDR3 is 17 residues long. CDR3 nucleotides: TGTGCCAGCAGTTTGGTCGGACTACCACTGCACACCTACGAGCAGTACTTC. This translates into CASSLVGLPLHTYEQYF.

This clonotype was recorded a few times. The chain couples TRBV2 to TRBJ2-2, with 7 positions matching TRBD1. Germline V CDR1 and CDR2: SNHLY, FYNNEI. The CDR3 covers 15 residues. V was pared by 6 bases and J by 4 bases, with 8 bases of the junction left unmatched. The CDR3 DNA is TGTGCCAGCAGGGTACAGGGGATTGGCACCGGGGAGCTGTTTTTT. It specifies CASRVQGIGTGELFF.

The sample holds many counts of this clonotype. The chain has TRBV20-1 and TRBJ1-2, with D possibly matching TRBD1 (6 bases). CDR3 length equals 11 residues. Trimming left V 3 bases short and J 7 bases short, with 9 bases between. Germline CDR1 DFQATT, CDR2 SNEGSKA (reference sequence). The CDR3 loop is CSARAGAGYTF. DNA of the CDR3: TGCAGTGCTAGGGCAGGGGCTGGCTACACCTTC.

The CDR3 loop is CAIQDSGLTWHEQYF. The CDR3 DNA sequence: TGTGCCATCCAGGACAGCGGACTGACCTGGCACGAGCAGTACTTC. The chain links TRBV10-3 to TRBJ2-7, with D perhaps matching TRBD1 (6 bases). The V gene lost 8 bases and the J gene lost 5 bases, with 22 bases spanning the gap. The V gene's germline CDR1 is ENHRY and CDR2 SYGVKD. The CDR3 covers 15 residues.

J is TRBJ2-5 and V is TRBV9; 7 bases line up with TRBD1. CDR3 length: 19 residues. CDR1 and CDR2 (germline): SGDLS, YYNGEE. The junction had 15 bases not matched to a gene; V was cut back by 0 bases and J by 1 base. CDR3 coding DNA: TGTGCCAGCAGCGTAGGTTATCGGGACAGCCGATGGGTCCAAGAGACCCAGTACTTC. This codes for CASSVGYRDSRWVQETQYF. The whole variable domain, remainder taken from reference TRBV9 and TRBJ2-5, is DSGVTQTPKHLITATGQRVTLRCSPRSGDLSVYWYQQSLDQGLQFLIQYYNGEERAKGNILERFSAQQFPDLHSELNLSSLELGDSALYFCASSVGYRDSRWVQETQYFGPGTRLLVL.

This clonotype was seen repeatedly, ten times or more. This chain uses TRBV2 with TRBJ2-7; a possible D gene is TRBD1 (5 bases). V lost 7 bases and J 0 bases, leaving 13 bases between the germline ends. There are 14 residues in the CDR3. Germline CDR1 and CDR2: SNHLY and FYNNEI. This chain's CDR3 is CASKLGQGSYEQYF. The DNA for the CDR3 is TGTGCCAGCAAGTTGGGCCAGGGCTCCTACGAGCAGTACTTC.

This clonotype was counted at least ten times. The gene calls are TRBV6-5 and TRBJ2-5; 7 nucleotides align to TRBD2. The CDR3 is 18 amino acids. Germline trimming cut 6 bases from V and 5 bases from J; bases unmatched to any gene: 21. Germline CDR1 reads MNHEY; CDR2 reads SVGAGI. The CDR3, as DNA: TGTGCCAGCAGACGCCGATCGGGTTGGCTAGCGGTCGGGGAGACCCAGTACTTC. It codes for CASRRRSGWLAVGETQYF.

The chain joins TRBV29-1 to TRBJ2-5, with a tentative D call TRBD2 (5 bases). Germline assignment: CDR1 SQVTM and CDR2 ANQGSEA. Between the trimmed V and J ends, which lost 6 bases and 5 bases, there was a span of 10 bases. The CDR3 contains 11 residues. The CDR3 sequence is CSVSWRETQYF. The CDR3 DNA follows: TGCAGCGTGAGCTGGAGGGAGACCCAGTACTTC.

The gene calls are TRBV18 and TRBJ2-7; D gene unclear. The ends were cut back, 3 bases at V and 1 base at J, with 13 bases in the middle. The CDR3 length is 15 residues. The germline gives CDR1 KGHSH, CDR2 LQKENI. Here the CDR3 DNA reads TGTGCCAGCTCACCCTCGGATGGTAATTCCTACGAGCAGTACTTC. Its protein product is CASSPSDGNSYEQYF.

The chain couples TRBV12-2 to TRBJ2-7; the table assigns TRBD1, which was not confirmed against the DNA. TRBV12-2 is designated a pseudogene. This CDR3 has 14 residues. The CDR3 region has the DNA TGTGCAAGTCGCTTCCTTAAGGTCCCCCACGAGCAGTACTTC. It yields the protein CASRFLKVPHEQYF.